This TCR beta chain was recorded in a study of T cells after yellow fever vaccination. General study findings and limits: In post-booster samples, most primary-vaccination clones reappeared (around 95% CD4, approximately 91% CD8). A limited proportion of clonotypes was detected within both the CD4 and CD8 compartments.

Germline V gene data show CDR1 as MGHRA and CDR2 as YSYEKL. Deletions cut 4 bases from V and 3 bases from J, with 9 bases between. CDR3 length: 13 residues. Production of TCR cDNA was by 5'RACE template switching, which also added a universal primer site and UMIs. TCRdb recomputed calls from the 5' RACE reads with MiXCR, one row per CDR3 protein. The sample lists tens of thousands of distinct CDR3 sequences; more than 5.5% were seen once. This clonotype came up many times. The antigen remains unidentified. The clonotype comes from a young man who received the YFV17D yellow fever vaccine. The chain employs TRBV4-1 and TRBJ1-1; no clear D gene. Sequences were derived from CD8+ T cells sorted from PBMCs, sampled less than 6 days after the first yellow fever vaccination. CDR3 bases: TGCGCCAGCAGCCTGACGTGGCACACTGAAGCTTTCTTT. This sequence encodes CASSLTWHTEAFF.